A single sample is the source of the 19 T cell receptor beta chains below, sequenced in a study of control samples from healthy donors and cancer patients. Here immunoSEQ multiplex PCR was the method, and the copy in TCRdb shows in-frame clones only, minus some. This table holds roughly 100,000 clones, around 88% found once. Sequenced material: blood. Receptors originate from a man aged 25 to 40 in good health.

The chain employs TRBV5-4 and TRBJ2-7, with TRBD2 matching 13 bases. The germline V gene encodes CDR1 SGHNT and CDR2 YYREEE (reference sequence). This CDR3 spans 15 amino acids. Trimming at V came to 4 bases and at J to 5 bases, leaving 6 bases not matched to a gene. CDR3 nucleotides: TGTGCCAGCAGCCCTACTAGCGGGAGGGCCCACGAGCAGTACTTC. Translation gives CASSPTSGRAHEQYF.

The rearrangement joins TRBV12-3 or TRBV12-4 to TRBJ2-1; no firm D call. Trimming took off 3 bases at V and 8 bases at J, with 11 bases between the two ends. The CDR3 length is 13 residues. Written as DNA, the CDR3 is TGTGCCAGCAGTTTGCGGAAGCTCTATGAGCAGTTCTTC. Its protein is CASSLRKLYEQFF.

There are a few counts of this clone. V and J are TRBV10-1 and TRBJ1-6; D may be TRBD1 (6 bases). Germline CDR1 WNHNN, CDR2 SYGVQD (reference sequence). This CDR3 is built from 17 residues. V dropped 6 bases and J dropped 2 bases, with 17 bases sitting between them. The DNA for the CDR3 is TGCGCCAGCAGCTCAAAGAGGGGGATCGCCTATAATTCACCCCTCCACTTT. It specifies CASSSKRGIAYNSPLHF.

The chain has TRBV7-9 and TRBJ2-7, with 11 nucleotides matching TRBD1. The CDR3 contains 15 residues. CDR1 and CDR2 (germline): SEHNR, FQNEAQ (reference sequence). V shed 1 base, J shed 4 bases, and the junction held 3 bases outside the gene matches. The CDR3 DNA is TGTGCCAGCAGCTTAGGGACAGGGGGCGAGTACGAGCAGTACTTC. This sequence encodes CASSLGTGGEYEQYF. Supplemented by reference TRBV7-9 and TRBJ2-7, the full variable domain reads DTGVSQNPRHKITKRGQNVTFRCDPISEHNRLYWYRQTLGQGPEFLTYFQNEAQLEKSRLLSDRFSAERPKGSFSTLEIQRTEQGDSAMYLCASSLGTGGEYEQYFGPGTRLTVT.

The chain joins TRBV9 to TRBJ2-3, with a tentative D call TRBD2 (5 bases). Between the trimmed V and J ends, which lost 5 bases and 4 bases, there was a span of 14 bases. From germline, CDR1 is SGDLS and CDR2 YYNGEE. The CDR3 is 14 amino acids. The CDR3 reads CASSEWERPDTQYF. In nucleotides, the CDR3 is TGTGCCAGCAGTGAATGGGAGCGCCCAGATACGCAGTATTTT.

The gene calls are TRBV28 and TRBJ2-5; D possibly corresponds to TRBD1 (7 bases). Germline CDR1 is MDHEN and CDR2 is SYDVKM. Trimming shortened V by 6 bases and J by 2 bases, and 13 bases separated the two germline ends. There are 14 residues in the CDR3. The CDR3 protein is CASRRSGGQETQYF. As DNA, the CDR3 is TGTGCCAGCAGGAGATCAGGGGGGCAAGAGACCCAGTACTTC.

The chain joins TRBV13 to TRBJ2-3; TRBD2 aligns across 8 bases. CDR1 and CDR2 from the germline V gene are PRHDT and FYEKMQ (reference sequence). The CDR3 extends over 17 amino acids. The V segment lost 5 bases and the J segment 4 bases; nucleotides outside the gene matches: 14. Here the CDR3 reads CASSPTPGLALADTQYF. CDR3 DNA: TGTGCCAGCAGCCCTACTCCTGGACTAGCACTCGCAGATACGCAGTATTTT.

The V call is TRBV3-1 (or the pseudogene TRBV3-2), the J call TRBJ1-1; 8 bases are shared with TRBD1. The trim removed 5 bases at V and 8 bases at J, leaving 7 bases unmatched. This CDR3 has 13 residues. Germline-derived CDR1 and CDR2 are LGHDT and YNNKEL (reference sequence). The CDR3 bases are TGTGCCAGCAGCTTACTACAGGGGGGAGAAGCTTTCTTT. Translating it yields CASSLLQGGEAFF.

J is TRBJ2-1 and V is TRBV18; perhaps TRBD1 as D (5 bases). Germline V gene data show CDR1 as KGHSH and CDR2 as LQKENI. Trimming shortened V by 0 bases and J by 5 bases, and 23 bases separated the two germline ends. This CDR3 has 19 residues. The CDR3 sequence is CASSPPVFQTQGSHNEQFF. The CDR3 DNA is TGTGCCAGCTCACCACCGGTATTTCAGACCCAGGGTTCCCACAATGAGCAGTTCTTC.

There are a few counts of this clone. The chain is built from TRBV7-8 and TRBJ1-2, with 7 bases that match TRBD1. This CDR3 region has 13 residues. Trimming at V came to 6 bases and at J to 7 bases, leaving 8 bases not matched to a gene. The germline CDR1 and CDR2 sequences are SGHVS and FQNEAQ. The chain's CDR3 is CASSDRDSRGYTF. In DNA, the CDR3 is TGTGCCAGCAGTGACAGGGATTCTCGTGGCTACACCTTC.

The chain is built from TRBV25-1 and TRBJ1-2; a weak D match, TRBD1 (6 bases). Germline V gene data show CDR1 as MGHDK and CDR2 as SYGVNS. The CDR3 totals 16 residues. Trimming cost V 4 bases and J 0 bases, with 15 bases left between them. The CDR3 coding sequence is TGTGCCAGCAGTGGGGCAGGGGACGGTGCTAACTATGGCTACACCTTC. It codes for CASSGAGDGANYGYTF.

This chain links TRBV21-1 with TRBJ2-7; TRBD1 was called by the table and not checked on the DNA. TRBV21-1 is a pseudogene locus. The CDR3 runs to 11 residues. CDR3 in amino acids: CASRQGCEQYV. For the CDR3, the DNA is TGTGCCAGCCGACAGGGGTGTGAGCAGTACGTC.

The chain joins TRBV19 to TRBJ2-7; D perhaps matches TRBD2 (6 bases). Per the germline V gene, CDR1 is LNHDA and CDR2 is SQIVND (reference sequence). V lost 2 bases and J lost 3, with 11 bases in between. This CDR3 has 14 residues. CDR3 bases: TGTGCCAGTAGTATAAACTCCGGGGGCTACGAGCAGTACTTC. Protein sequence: CASSINSGGYEQYF.

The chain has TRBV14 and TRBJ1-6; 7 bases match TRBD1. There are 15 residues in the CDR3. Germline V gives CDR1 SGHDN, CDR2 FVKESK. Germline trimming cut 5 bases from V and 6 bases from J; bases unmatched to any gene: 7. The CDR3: CASSTGTAFNSPLHF. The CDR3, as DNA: TGTGCCAGCAGCACAGGGACAGCTTTTAATTCACCCCTCCACTTT.

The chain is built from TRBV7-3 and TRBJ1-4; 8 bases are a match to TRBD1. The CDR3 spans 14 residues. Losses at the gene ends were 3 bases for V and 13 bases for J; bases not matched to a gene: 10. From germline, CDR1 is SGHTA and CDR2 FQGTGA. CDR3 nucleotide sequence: TGTGCCAGCAGCTTCCGACAGGGGCAGTGGAGACTGTTTTTT. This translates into CASSFRQGQWRLFF.

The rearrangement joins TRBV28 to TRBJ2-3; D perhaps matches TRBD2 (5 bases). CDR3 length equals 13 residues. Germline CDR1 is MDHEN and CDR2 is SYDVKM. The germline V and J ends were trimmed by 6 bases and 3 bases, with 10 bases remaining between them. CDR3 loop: CASSPPGTDTQYF. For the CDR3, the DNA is TGTGCCAGCAGCCCTCCGGGAACAGATACGCAGTATTTT.

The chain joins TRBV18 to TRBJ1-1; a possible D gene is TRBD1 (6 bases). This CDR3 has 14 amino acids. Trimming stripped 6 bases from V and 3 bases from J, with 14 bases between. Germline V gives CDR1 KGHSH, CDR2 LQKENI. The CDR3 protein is CASSHGQGYTEAFF. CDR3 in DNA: TGTGCCAGCTCTCATGGCCAGGGGTACACTGAAGCTTTCTTT.

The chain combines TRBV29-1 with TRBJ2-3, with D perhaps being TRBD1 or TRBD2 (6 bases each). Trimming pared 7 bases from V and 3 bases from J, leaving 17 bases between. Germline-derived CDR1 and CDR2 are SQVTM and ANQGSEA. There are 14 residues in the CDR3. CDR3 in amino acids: CSAEVGGRTDTQYF. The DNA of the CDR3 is TGCAGCGCCGAGGTGGGGGGCAGGACAGATACGCAGTATTTT.

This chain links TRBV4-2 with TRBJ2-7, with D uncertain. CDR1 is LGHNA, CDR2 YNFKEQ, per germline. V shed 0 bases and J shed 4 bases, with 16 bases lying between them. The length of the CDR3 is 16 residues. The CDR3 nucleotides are TGTGCCAGCAGCCAAGAGCTCGGGTATCCGAATTACGAGCAGTACTTC. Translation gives CASSQELGYPNYEQYF.